Presented here are 8 T cell receptor beta chains from one specimen sequenced in a study of shared clonotypes between healthy human individuals. Sequencing used immunoSEQ multiplex PCR; TCRdb keeps in-frame clones, though not all of them. This sample has about 450,000 clones, with about 85% found just once. Sequenced material: PBMCs. Receptor source: a middle-aged woman in good health. Some clones in this sample may be carry-over from other donors' samples.

The chain links TRBV27 to TRBJ2-7; 10 nucleotides align to TRBD2. Losses at the gene ends were 5 bases for V and 2 bases for J; bases not matched to a gene: 15. The CDR3 has 18 residues. Germline V lookup: CDR1 MNHEY, CDR2 SMNVEV (reference sequence). CDR3 in DNA: TGTGCCAGCAGTCGTATCCTCGGTCTAGCGGGAGAGCCCTACGAGCAGTACTTC. Its protein product is CASSRILGLAGEPYEQYF.

The chain links TRBV7-3 to TRBJ2-5, with D perhaps matching TRBD2 (6 bases). Germline values: CDR1 SGHTA, CDR2 FQGTGA. The CDR3 runs to 14 residues. The ends were cut back, 5 bases at V and 5 bases at J, with 15 bases in the middle. This CDR3 reads CASSPRASAETQYF. The CDR3 bases are TGTGCCAGCAGCCCCCGAGCTAGCGCGGAGACCCAGTACTTC.

J is TRBJ2-5 and V is TRBV12-5; 8 nucleotides align to TRBD1. V was clipped by 0 bases and J by 5 bases; unmatched bases: 14. This CDR3 is 18 amino acids long. Germline V CDR1 and CDR2: LGHNT, FRNRAP. In nucleotides, the CDR3 is TGTGCTAGTGGTTTGGTACTACCAGGACAGGGAGTTTTGGAGACCCAGTACTTC. Amino acids: CASGLVLPGQGVLETQYF.

This clone was found once. The V and J genes are TRBV27 and TRBJ2-7; no definite D call. V was clipped by 3 bases and J by 0 bases, with 6 bases between them. This CDR3 comprises 13 residues. Germline lookup yields CDR1 MNHEY and CDR2 SMNVEV (reference sequence). Here the CDR3 reads CASSFLASYEQYF. For the CDR3, the DNA is TGTGCCAGCAGTTTTTTAGCCTCCTACGAGCAGTACTTC.

This clone has only a few counts. The chain has TRBV23-1 and TRBJ1-1; 7 bases are a match to TRBD1. TRBV23-1 is filed as an ORF, its function uncertain. This CDR3 is built from 14 residues. The ends lost 8 bases at V and 6 bases at J; junction bases unmatched: 12. CDR3 protein: CASHMNRGGAEAFF. The CDR3 DNA follows: TGCGCCAGCCACATGAACAGGGGTGGCGCTGAAGCTTTCTTT.

The CDR3 DNA reads as TGTGCCAGCAGCTTAGATCGGGGGATATCCTACGAGCAGTACTTC. Translation: CASSLDRGISYEQYF. The chain has TRBV7-8 and TRBJ2-7, with a possible D match to TRBD2 (6 bases). With 1 base removed from V and 1 base from J, the gap between germline ends came to 11 bases. This CDR3 has 15 amino acids. The V gene's germline CDR1 is SGHVS and CDR2 FQNEAQ.

This clone was recorded once. The rearrangement joins TRBV7-9 to TRBJ2-1; TRBD1 matches 7 bases. Trimming cost V 5 bases and J 0 bases; bases outside gene matches: 4. In germline, CDR1 is SEHNR, CDR2 FQNEAQ (reference sequence). The CDR3 runs to 15 residues. The CDR3 DNA reads as TGTGCCAGCAGCCCCAGGGGGAACTCCTACAATGAGCAGTTCTTC. Translated: CASSPRGNSYNEQFF.

This clone was detected a few times. The rearrangement uses TRBV18 and TRBJ2-2; the D is unclear. Looked up from germline, CDR1 is KGHSH and CDR2 is LQKENI. Trimming removed 4 bases from V and 4 bases from J, with 4 bases in between. There are 12 residues in the CDR3. CDR3 loop: CASSLTTGELFF. For the CDR3, the DNA is TGTGCCAGCTCACTGACCACCGGGGAGCTGTTTTTT.